This T cell receptor beta chain was captured in a study of brain T cells in children with intractable seizures. The time point denotes: blood from clinic visit 5 months post-surgery; TSC patient then seizure free. Sequencing was limited to surgery cases with top T cell transcript signatures in brain tissue. Produced via immunoSEQ multiplex PCR; TCRdb's table is partial and in-frame only. The data hold about 340,000 clones, with over 85% observed a single time. The trim removed 4 bases at V and 6 bases at J, leaving 7 bases unmatched. Germline CDR1 MNHEY, CDR2 SVGAGI. This CDR3 is built from 14 residues.

The material was peripheral blood, obtained more than 4 months after surgery. The chain uses TRBV6-5 and TRBJ1-2, with 8 bases fitting TRBD1. This TCR was recovered from a boy in the first two years of life with tuberous sclerosis and intractable seizures. The CDR3 bases are TGTGCCAGCAGTTCCCGACAGGGGCGAAATGGCTACACCTTC. This translates into CASSSRQGRNGYTF.